The rows below give T cell receptor beta chains drawn from one sample of a study of T cell responses to AZD1222 COVID-19 vaccine. The assay was immunoSEQ multiplex PCR, and TCRdb's table has in-frame clones only and misses some. The table includes roughly 170,000 clones, almost 90% detected once. The input for sequencing was peripheral blood, taken on day 0 of AZD1222 vaccination. The source of these receptors is an adult in good health. The CDR3 runs from the conserved cysteine through the conserved F or W. Some rows mark clone size as missing; the rest say once, few, many or name a class of expanded clone.

TRBV24-1	-	TRBJ1-5	CATGRGNRNQPQHF
TRBV9	-	TRBJ1-6	CASSADTGSDSPLHF
TRBV7-2	once	TRBJ2-7	CASSPSFEQYF
TRBV28	-	TRBJ1-1	CASSPNRSWNTEAFF
TRBV19	-	TRBJ1-1	CASSRAAPRTEAFF
TRBV30	-	TRBJ1-2	CAWRLQGIGGYTF
TRBV5-1	-	TRBJ1-3	CASSLGPGLGNTIYF
TRBV2	-	TRBJ2-7	CASRGLYEQYF
TRBV7-2	-	TRBJ2-3	CASSSQAGADTQYF
TRBV6-1	-	TRBJ1-5	CASSERAGRHNSNQPQHF
TRBV19	-	TRBJ1-2	CASSIDRFYGYTF
TRBV6-4	-	TRBJ1-5	CASSDTDRGQDQPQHF